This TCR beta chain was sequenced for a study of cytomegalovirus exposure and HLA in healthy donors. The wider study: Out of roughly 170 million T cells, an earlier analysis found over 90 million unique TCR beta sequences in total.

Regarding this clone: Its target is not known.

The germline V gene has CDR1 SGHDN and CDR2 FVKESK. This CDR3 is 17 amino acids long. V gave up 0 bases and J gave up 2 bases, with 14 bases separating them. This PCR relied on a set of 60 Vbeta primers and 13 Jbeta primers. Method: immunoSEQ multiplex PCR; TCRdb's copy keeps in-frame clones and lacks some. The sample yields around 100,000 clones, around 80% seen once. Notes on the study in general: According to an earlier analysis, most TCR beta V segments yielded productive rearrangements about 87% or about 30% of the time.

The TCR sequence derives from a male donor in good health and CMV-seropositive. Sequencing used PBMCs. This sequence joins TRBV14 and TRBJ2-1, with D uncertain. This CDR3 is CASSQDLRQSAYNEQFF. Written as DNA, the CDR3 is TGTGCCAGCAGCCAAGATCTGAGGCAGAGTGCCTACAATGAGCAGTTCTTC.